Below are 2 T cell receptor beta chains sequenced from a single sample in a study of blood T cell repertoires in COVID-19. Sequencing was performed with immunoSEQ multiplex PCR; in TCRdb, only in-frame clones are kept and a portion is missing. The sample carries roughly 60,000 clones, roughly 84% recorded once. Sequencing was done on a sample of peripheral blood. The origin of the receptors is a woman aged 55-75 years with acute or convalescent COVID-19.

The chain employs TRBV3-1 (or the pseudogene TRBV3-2) and TRBJ2-5; 7 bases match TRBD1. Germline CDR1 reads LGHDT; CDR2 reads YNNKEL (reference sequence). J lost 2 bases, V lost 3 bases, and 6 bases had no gene match. This CDR3 is 15 amino acids long. The CDR3 nucleotides read TGTGCCAGCAGCCACCGACAGGGAGTTCAAGAGACCCAGTACTTC. It is translated as CASSHRQGVQETQYF.

The chain employs TRBV11-2 and TRBJ2-2, with D unclear. The V gene lost 5 bases and the J gene lost 0 bases, with 7 bases spanning the gap. The CDR3 extends over 14 amino acids. The germline V gene encodes CDR1 SGHAT and CDR2 FQNNGV. In DNA, the CDR3 is TGTGCCAGCAGCCCCGACTCGAACACCGGGGAGCTGTTTTTT. It encodes CASSPDSNTGELFF.